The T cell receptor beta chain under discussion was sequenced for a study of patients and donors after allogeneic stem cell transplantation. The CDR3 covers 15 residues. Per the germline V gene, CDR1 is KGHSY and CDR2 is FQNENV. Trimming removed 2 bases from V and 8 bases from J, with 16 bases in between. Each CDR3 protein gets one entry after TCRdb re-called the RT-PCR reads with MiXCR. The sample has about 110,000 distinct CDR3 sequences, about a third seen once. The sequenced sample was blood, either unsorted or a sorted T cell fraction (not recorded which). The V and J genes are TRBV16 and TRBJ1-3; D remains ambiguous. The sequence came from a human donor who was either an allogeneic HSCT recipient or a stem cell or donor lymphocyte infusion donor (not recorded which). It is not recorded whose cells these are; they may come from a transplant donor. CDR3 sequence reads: CASSQVLLRRDTIYF. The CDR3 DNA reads TGTGCCAGCAGCCAAGTTCTTCTCCGAAGAGACACCATATATTTT.